This TCR beta chain was identified during a study of response to subunit inactivated influenza vaccine. TCRdb re-derived calls from the RT-PCR reads in MiXCR, one entry per CDR3 protein. The profile shows 200,000 to 300,000 distinct CDR3 sequences, 12% of them singletons. Trimming at V came to 10 bases and at J to 6 bases, leaving 13 bases not matched to a gene. Germline V lookup: CDR1 ENHRY, CDR2 SYGVKD. The CDR3 runs to 15 residues. This clonotype came up many times. Sequencing was performed on non-naive T cells sorted from PBMCs, taken 14 to 15 days before vaccination. This clonotype originated in a man aged 50-59 years who received an inactivated influenza vaccine. The V gene is TRBV10-3, the J gene TRBJ2-7; 12 bases map to TRBD1. The CDR3 here is CATLSTGTGGGEQYF. The CDR3, as DNA: TGTGCCACCCTTTCCACCGGGACAGGGGGCGGCGAGCAGTACTTC.